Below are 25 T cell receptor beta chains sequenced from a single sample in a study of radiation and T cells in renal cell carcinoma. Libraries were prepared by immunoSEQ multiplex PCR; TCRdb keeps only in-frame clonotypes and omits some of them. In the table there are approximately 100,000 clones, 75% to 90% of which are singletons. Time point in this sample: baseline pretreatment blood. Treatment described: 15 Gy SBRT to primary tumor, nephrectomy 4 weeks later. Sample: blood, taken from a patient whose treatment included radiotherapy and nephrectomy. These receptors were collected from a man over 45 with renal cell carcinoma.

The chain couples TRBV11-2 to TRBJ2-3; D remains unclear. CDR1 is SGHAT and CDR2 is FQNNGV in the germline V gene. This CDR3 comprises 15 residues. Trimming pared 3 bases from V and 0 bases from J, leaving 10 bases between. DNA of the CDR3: TGTGCCAGCAGCTTTATCGGTTCTAGCACAGATACGCAGTATTTT. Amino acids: CASSFIGSSTDTQYF.

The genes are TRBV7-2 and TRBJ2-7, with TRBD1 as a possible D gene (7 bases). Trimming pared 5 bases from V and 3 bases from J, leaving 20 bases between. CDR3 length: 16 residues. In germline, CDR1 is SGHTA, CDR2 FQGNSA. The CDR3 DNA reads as TGTGCCAGCAGCGCGGGACAGTCCGATGGGGGCTACGAGCAGTACTTC. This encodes CASSAGQSDGGYEQYF.

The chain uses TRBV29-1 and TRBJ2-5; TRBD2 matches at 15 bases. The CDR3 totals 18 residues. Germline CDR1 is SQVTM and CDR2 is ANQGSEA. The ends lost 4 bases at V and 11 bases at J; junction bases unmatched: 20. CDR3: CSVARRQRTSGGAGEQYF. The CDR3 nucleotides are TGCAGCGTTGCGAGGAGACAACGGACTAGCGGGGGGGCCGGGGAGCAGTACTTC.

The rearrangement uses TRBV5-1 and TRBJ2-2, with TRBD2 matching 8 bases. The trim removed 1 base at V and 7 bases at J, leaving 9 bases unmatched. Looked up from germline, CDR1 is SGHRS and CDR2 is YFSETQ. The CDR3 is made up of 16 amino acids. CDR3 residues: CASSLFTSGLVGELFF. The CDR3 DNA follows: TGCGCCAGCAGCTTGTTTACTAGCGGTCTAGTCGGGGAGCTGTTTTTT.

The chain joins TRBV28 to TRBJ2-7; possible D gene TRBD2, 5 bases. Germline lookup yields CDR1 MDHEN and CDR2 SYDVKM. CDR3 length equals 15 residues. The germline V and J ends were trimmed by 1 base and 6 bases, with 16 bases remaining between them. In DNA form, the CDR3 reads TGTGCCAGCAGTTTATCTAATAGGCCTCGGGGCGAGCAGTACTTC. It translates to CASSLSNRPRGEQYF.

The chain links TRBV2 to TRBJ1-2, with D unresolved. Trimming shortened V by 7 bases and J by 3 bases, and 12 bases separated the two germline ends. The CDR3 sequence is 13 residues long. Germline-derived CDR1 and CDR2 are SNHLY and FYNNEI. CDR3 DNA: TGTGCCAGCAACTTGGCAGGAGACTATGGCTACACCTTC. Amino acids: CASNLAGDYGYTF.

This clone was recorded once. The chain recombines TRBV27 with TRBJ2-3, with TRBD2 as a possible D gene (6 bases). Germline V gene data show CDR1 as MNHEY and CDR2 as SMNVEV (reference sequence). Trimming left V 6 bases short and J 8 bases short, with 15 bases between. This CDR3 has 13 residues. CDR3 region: CASSPTRLGTQYF. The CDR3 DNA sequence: TGTGCCAGCAGCCCAACTAGACTAGGTACGCAGTATTTT.

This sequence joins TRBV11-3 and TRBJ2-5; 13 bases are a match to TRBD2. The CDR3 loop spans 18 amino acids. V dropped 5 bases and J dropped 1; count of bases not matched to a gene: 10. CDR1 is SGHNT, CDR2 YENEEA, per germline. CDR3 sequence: CASSRTGGLAGPQETQYF. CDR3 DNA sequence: TGTGCCAGCAGCCGGACAGGGGGACTAGCGGGGCCCCAAGAGACCCAGTACTTC.

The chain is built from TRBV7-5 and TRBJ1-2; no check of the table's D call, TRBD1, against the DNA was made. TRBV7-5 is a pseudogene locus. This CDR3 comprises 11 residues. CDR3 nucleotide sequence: TGTGCCAGCAGCTTAGAATCCAATTGCACCTTC. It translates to CASSLESNCTF.

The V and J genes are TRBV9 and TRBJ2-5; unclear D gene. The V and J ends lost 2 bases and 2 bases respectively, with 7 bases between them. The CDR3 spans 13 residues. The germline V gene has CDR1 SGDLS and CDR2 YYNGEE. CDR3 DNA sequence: TGTGCCAGCAGCGTGCAGGAGCAAGAGACCCAGTACTTC. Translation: CASSVQEQETQYF.

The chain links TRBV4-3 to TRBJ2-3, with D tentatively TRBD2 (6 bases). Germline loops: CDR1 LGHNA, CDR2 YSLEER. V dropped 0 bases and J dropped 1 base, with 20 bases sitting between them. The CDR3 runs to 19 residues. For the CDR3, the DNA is TGCGCCAGCAGCCAAGAAATCCCGGGGGATTCTTCAGGCACAGATACGCAGTATTTT. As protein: CASSQEIPGDSSGTDTQYF.

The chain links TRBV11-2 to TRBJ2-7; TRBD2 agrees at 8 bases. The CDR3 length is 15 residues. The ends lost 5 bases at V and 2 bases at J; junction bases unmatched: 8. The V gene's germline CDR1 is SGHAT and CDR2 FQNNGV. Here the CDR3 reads CASSRSGRGTYEQYF. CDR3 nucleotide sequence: TGTGCCAGCAGCCGAAGCGGGAGAGGAACCTACGAGCAGTACTTC. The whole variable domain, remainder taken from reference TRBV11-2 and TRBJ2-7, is EAGVAQSPRYKIIEKRQSVAFWCNPISGHATLYWYQQILGQGPKLLIQFQNNGVVDDSQLPKDRFSAERLKGVDSTLKIQPAKLEDSAVYLCASSRSGRGTYEQYFGPGTRLTVT.

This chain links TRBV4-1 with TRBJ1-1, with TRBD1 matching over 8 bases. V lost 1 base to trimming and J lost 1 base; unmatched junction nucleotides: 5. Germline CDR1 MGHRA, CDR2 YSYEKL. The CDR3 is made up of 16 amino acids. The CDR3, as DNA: TGCGCCAGCAGCCAAGCCAGGGGGCTACGGAACACTGAAGCTTTCTTT. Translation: CASSQARGLRNTEAFF.

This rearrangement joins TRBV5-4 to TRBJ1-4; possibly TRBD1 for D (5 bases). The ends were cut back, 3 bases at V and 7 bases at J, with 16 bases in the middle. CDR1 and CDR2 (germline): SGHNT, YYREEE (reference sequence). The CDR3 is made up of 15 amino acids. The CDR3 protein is CASSSGQNRGEKLFF. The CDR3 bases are TGTGCCAGCAGCTCCGGACAAAATCGAGGTGAAAAACTGTTTTTT.

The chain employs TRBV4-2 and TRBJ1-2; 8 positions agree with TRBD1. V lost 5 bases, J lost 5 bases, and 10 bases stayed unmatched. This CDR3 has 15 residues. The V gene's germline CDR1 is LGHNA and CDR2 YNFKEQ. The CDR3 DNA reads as TGTGCCAGCAGCTTGAGTGGACAGGGACTTTATGGCTACACCTTC. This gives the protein CASSLSGQGLYGYTF.

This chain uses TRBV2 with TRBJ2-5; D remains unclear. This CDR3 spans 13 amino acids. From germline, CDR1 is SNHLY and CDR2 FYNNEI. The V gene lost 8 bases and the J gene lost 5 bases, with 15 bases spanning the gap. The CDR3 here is CASEYAVGETQYF. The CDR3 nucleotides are TGTGCCAGCGAGTACGCGGTCGGGGAGACCCAGTACTTC.

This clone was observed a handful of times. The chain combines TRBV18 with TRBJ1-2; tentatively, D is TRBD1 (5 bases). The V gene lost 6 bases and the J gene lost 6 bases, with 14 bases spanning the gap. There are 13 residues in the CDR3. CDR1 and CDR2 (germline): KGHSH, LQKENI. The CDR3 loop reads CASSPWGQDGYTF. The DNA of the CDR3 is TGTGCCAGCTCCCCCTGGGGCCAGGATGGCTACACCTTC.

CDR3 sequence reads: CASSPGLSATNEKLFF. As DNA, the CDR3 is TGTGCCAGCAGTCCCGGGCTAAGCGCAACTAATGAAAAACTGTTTTTT. The V and J genes are TRBV28 and TRBJ1-4; the D is unclear. The CDR3 has 16 amino acids. V was shortened by 5 bases and J by 0 bases, with 13 bases between the two germline ends. In germline, CDR1 is MDHEN, CDR2 SYDVKM.

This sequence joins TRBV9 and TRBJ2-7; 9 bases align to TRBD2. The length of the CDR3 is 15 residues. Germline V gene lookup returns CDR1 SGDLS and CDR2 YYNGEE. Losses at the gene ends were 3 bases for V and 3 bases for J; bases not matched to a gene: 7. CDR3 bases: TGTGCCAGCAGCGCCTCCGGGACTAGCAGCTACGAGCAGTACTTC. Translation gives CASSASGTSSYEQYF.

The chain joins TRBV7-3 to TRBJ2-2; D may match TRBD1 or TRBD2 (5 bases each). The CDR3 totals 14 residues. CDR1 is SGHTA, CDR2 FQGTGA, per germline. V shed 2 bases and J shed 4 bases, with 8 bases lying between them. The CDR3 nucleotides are TGTGCCAGCAGCTTAGGTGGGGGCACCGGGGAGCTGTTTTTT. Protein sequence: CASSLGGGTGELFF.

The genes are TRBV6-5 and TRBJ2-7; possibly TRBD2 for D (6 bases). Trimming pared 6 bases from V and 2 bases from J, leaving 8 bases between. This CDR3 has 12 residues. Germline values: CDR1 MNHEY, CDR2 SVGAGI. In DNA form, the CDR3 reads TGTGCCAGCAGGGACTACACCTACGAGCAGTACTTC. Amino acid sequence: CASRDYTYEQYF.

CDR3 nucleotides: TGTGCCAGCGGGAACGAGCAGTACTTC. It codes for CASGNEQYF. The chain couples TRBV6-6 to TRBJ2-7, with D unresolved. V dropped 8 bases and J dropped 5 bases, with 4 bases sitting between them. Germline V gene sequence: CDR1 MNHNY, CDR2 SVGAGI (reference sequence). The CDR3 has 9 residues.

CDR3 sequence: CASHSGGGSSTQYF. CDR3 sequence (DNA): TGTGCCAGCCATAGCGGGGGGGGTTCGTCGACCCAGTACTTC. The chain is built from TRBV2 and TRBJ2-5; 11 bases match TRBD2. This CDR3 region has 14 residues. V was clipped by 8 bases and J by 7 bases; unmatched bases: 9. From germline, CDR1 is SNHLY and CDR2 FYNNEI.

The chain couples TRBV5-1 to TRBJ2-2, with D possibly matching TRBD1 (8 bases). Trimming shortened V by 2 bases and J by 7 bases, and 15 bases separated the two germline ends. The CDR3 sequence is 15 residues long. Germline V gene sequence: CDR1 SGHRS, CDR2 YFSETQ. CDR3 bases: TGCGCCAGCAGCTTCGGACAGGGAGGGATCGGGGAGCTGTTTTTT. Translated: CASSFGQGGIGELFF.

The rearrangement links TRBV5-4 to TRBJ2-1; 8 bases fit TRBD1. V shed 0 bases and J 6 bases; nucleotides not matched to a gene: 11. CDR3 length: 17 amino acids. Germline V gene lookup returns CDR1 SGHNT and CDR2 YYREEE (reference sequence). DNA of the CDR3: TGTGCCAGCAGCTTGGAACCTACGGGACAGGTGGGCAATGAGCAGTTCTTC. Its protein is CASSLEPTGQVGNEQFF.